The entry below gives a single T cell receptor (beta chain) sequence along with its context. This record belongs to a study of blood T cell repertoires in COVID-19. Turning to the study itself: Samples representing acute and convalescent COVID-19 were sourced from the United States, Italy and Spain. The cDNA or gDNA used as material had been derived from T cells, B-cell-depleted T cells, or PBMCs.

V was cut by 6 bases and J by 6 bases, with 14 bases left in between. Germline V lookup: CDR1 ENHRY, CDR2 SYGVKD. This CDR3 region has 13 residues. Under the authors' procedure: The assay estimated nucleated cells by amplifying reference gene primers. Assay: immunoSEQ multiplex PCR; the TCRdb copy retains only in-frame clones and omits some. For V, J and clone size, that table is used; D and trimming come from the DNA. The repertoire includes about 220,000 clones, 70% to 90% of them detected once, and over 10% sits in the top ten. The sample consisted of peripheral blood. V is TRBV10-3 and J is TRBJ1-2, with a weak D call TRBD1 (5 bases). The origin of this receptor is a human donor in a cohort sampled during active COVID-19. CDR3 loop: CAIRSRDLDGYTF. The CDR3 nucleotides are TGTGCCATCAGGAGCAGGGATTTGGATGGCTACACCTTC.